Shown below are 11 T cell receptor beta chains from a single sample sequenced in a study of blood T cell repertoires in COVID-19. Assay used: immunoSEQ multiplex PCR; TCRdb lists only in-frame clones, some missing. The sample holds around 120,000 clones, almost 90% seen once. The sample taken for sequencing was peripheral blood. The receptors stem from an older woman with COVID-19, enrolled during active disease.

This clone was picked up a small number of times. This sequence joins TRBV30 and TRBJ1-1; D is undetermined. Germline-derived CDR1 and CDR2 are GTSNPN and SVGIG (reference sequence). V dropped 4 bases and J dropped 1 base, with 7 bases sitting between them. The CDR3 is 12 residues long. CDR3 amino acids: CAWKQANTEAFF. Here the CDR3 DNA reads TGTGCCTGGAAGCAGGCGAACACTGAAGCTTTCTTT. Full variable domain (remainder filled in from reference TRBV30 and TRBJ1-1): SQTIHQWPATLVQPVGSPLSLECTVEGTSNPNLYWYRQAAGRGLQLLFYSVGIGQISSEVPQNLSASRPQDRQFILSSKKLLLSDSGFYLCAWKQANTEAFFGQGTRLTVV.

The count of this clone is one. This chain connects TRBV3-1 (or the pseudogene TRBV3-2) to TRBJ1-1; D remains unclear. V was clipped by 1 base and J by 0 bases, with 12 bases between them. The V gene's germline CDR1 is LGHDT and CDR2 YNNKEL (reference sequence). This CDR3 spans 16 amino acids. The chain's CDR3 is CASSQGPGILNTEAFF. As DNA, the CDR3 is TGTGCCAGCAGCCAAGGTCCGGGGATACTGAACACTGAAGCTTTCTTT.

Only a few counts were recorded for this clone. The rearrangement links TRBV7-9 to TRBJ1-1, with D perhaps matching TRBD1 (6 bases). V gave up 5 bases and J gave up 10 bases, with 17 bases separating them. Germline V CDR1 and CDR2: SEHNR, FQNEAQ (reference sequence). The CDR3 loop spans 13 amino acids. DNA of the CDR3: TGTGCCAGCAGCCCCTCAGGGGCAGAGACAGCTTTCTTT. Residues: CASSPSGAETAFF.

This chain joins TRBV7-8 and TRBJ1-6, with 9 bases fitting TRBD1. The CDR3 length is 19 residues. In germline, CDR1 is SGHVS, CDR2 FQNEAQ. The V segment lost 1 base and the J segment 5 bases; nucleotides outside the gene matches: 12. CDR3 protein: CASSLGVRDRVGDNSPLHF. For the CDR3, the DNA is TGTGCCAGCAGCTTAGGAGTTCGGGACAGGGTAGGAGATAATTCACCCCTCCACTTT.

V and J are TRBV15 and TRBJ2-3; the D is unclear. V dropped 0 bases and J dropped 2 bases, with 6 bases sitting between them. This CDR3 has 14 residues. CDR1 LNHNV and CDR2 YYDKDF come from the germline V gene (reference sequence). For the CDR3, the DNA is TGTGCCACCAGCAGAGATATTGTCACAGATACGCAGTATTTT. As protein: CATSRDIVTDTQYF.

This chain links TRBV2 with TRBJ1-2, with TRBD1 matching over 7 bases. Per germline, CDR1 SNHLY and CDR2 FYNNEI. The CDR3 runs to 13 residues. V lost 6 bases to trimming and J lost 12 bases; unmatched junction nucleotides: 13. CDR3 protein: CASRQGRGLADTF. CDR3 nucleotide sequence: TGTGCCAGCAGGCAGGGAAGGGGGCTGGCGGACACCTTC. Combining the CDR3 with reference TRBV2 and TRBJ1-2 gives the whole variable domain EPEVTQTPSHQVTQMGQEVILRCVPISNHLYFYWYRQILGQKVEFLVSFYNNEISEKSEIFDDQFSVERPDGSNFTLKIRSTKLEDSAMYFCASRQGRGLADTFGSGTRLTVV.

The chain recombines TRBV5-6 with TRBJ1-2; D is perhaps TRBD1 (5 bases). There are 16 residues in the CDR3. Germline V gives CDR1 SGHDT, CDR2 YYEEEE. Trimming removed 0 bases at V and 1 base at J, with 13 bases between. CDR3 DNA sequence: TGTGCCAGCAGCTTGGGAGGGACGGGGGGTAACTATGGCTACACCTTC. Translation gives CASSLGGTGGNYGYTF.

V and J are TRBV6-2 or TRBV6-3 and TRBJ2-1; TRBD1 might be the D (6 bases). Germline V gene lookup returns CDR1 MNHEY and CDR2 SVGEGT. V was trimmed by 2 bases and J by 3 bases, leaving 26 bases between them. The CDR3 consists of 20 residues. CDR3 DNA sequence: TGTGCCAGCAGTTACGGGACATTTGGCTTGGTAGGACAACTCTACAATGAGCAGTTCTTC. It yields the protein CASSYGTFGLVGQLYNEQFF.

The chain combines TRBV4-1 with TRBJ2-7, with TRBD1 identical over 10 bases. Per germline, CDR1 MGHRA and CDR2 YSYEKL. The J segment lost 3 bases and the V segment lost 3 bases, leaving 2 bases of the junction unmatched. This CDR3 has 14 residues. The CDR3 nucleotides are TGCGCCAGCAGCCATAGGGACAGGGGCTACGAGCAGTACTTC. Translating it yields CASSHRDRGYEQYF.

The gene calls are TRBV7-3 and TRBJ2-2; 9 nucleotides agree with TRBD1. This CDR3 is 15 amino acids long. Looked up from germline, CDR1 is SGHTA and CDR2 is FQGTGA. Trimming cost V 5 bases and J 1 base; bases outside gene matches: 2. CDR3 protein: CASSVGQGNTGELFF. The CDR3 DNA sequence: TGTGCCAGCAGCGTGGGACAGGGGAACACCGGGGAGCTGTTTTTT.

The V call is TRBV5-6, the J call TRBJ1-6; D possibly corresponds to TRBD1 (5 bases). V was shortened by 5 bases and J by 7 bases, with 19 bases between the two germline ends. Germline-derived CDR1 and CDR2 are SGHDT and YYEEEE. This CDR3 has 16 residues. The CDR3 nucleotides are TGTGCCAGCAGACGGGACTTCCGCCTTGAGAATTCACCCCTCCACTTT. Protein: CASRRDFRLENSPLHF.